The next 31 T cell receptor beta chains were all read from a single sample in a study of blood T cell repertoires in COVID-19. Profiling relied on immunoSEQ multiplex PCR, and the TCRdb table lists in-frame clones only, not all of them. The sample includes over 85,000 clones, approximately 90% of them seen just once. The sample taken for sequencing was peripheral blood. These receptors were collected from a human donor in a cohort sampled during active COVID-19.

The chain links TRBV7-3 to TRBJ2-2; 10 bases line up with TRBD1. J gave up 3 bases and V 5 bases, and 9 bases lay outside the gene matches. This CDR3 spans 17 amino acids. CDR1 is SGHTA, CDR2 FQGTGA, per germline. Written as DNA, the CDR3 is TGTGCCAGCAGCGCGACTGTTGGGACAGGGGACACCGGGGAGCTGTTTTTT. Translating gives CASSATVGTGDTGELFF.

This clone was picked up one time. CDR3 nucleotides: TGTGCCAGCAGTCCGGTAGCCTACTACGAGCAGTACTTC. It encodes CASSPVAYYEQYF. This chain connects TRBV6-2 or TRBV6-3 to TRBJ2-7; D is unresolved. Germline lookup yields CDR1 MNHEY and CDR2 SVGEGT. There are 13 residues in the CDR3. V lost 5 bases to trimming and J lost 3 bases, with 11 bases between them.

The CDR3 DNA follows: TGTGCCAGCAGCGAAAATGGGGCCTCGAACACTGAAGCTTTCTTT. Its protein is CASSENGASNTEAFF. J is TRBJ1-1 and V is TRBV28; TRBD1 might be the D (5 bases). V dropped 6 bases and J dropped 1 base, with 15 bases sitting between them. The CDR3 has 15 residues. Looked up from germline, CDR1 is MDHEN and CDR2 is SYDVKM.

The genes are TRBV13 and TRBJ2-7; D might be TRBD2 (6 bases). Germline V lookup: CDR1 PRHDT, CDR2 FYEKMQ (reference sequence). Trimming left V 5 bases short and J 3 bases short, with 14 bases between. This CDR3 is 14 amino acids long. The CDR3 sequence: CASSTRRGGYEQYF. For the CDR3, the DNA is TGTGCCAGCAGCACGCGGCGGGGCGGCTACGAGCAGTACTTC. Complete variable domain (other parts from reference TRBV13 and TRBJ2-7): AAGVIQSPRHLIKEKRETATLKCYPIPRHDTVYWYQQGPGQDPQFLISFYEKMQSDKGSIPDRFSAQQFSDYHSELNMSSLELGDSALYFCASSTRRGGYEQYFGPGTRLTVT.

J is TRBJ2-5 and V is TRBV7-2, with 8 bases fitting TRBD2. The V and J ends lost 3 bases and 5 bases, in that order; junction bases with no gene match: 5. Germline values: CDR1 SGHTA, CDR2 FQGNSA. There are 14 residues in the CDR3. CDR3 sequence: CASSLVAGSETQYF. Here the CDR3 DNA reads TGTGCCAGCAGCTTGGTAGCGGGGTCGGAGACCCAGTACTTC.

The chain links TRBV29-1 to TRBJ1-1; D unresolved. V dropped 2 bases and J dropped 6 bases, with 7 bases sitting between them. This CDR3 region has 11 residues. Germline lookup yields CDR1 SQVTM and CDR2 ANQGSEA. The CDR3 nucleotides are TGCAGCGTTGAATTCCCCGCTGAAGCTTTCTTT. Encoded protein: CSVEFPAEAFF. Filled out from reference TRBV29-1 and TRBJ1-1, the complete variable domain reads SAVISQKPSRDICQRGTSLTIQCQVDSQVTMMFWYRQQPGQSLTLIATANQGSEATYESGFVIDKFPISRPNLTFSTLTVSNMSPEDSSIYLCSVEFPAEAFFGQGTRLTVV.

The J gene is TRBJ1-1, the V gene TRBV7-9; tentatively, D is TRBD1 (6 bases). The CDR3 covers 14 residues. The V gene's germline CDR1 is SEHNR and CDR2 FQNEAQ (reference sequence). V gave up 5 bases and J gave up 5 bases, with 15 bases separating them. Here the CDR3 reads CASSPKPTGTEAFF. The CDR3 region has the DNA TGTGCCAGCAGCCCAAAGCCCACAGGGACTGAAGCTTTCTTT.

This clone turned up a few times. V and J are TRBV4-2 and TRBJ2-7; D is unclear. Per the germline V gene, CDR1 is LGHNA and CDR2 is YNFKEQ. CDR3 length: 13 amino acids. The V gene lost 0 bases and the J gene lost 3 bases, with 6 bases spanning the gap. CDR3 sequence (DNA): TGTGCCAGCAGCCAAGATCGTCGCTACGAGCAGTACTTC. Its translation is CASSQDRRYEQYF.

CDR3 sequence reads: CASSRSGSGRGTQYF. The DNA of the CDR3 is TGTGCCAGCAGCCGTAGTGGGAGCGGGAGGGGGACCCAGTACTTC. V gene TRBV3-1 (or the pseudogene TRBV3-2) combines with J gene TRBJ2-5; 10 nucleotides agree with TRBD2. Unmatched junction bases numbered 9, after V lost 4 bases and J lost 7 bases. Germline CDR1 LGHDT, CDR2 YNNKEL (reference sequence). The CDR3 is 15 amino acids.

The chain combines TRBV9 with TRBJ2-2; 8 positions agree with TRBD1. The CDR3 length is 16 residues. Looked up from germline, CDR1 is SGDLS and CDR2 is YYNGEE. The V and J ends lost 0 bases and 4 bases, in that order; junction bases with no gene match: 5. CDR3 loop: CASSVGRTGPTGELFF. DNA for the CDR3: TGTGCCAGCAGCGTAGGAAGGACAGGGCCCACCGGGGAGCTGTTTTTT.

This chain connects TRBV7-3 to TRBJ2-3, with TRBD1 matching over 7 bases. The CDR3 is 14 residues long. Germline CDR1 reads SGHTA; CDR2 reads FQGTGA. Trimming removed 5 bases from V and 5 bases from J; junction bases left unmatched: 7. This CDR3 reads CASSPGTVQDTQYF. As DNA, the CDR3 is TGTGCCAGCAGCCCCGGGACAGTACAAGATACGCAGTATTTT.

This rearrangement joins TRBV7-3 to TRBJ1-6; the D gene is possibly TRBD1 (5 bases). This CDR3 comprises 14 residues. V lost 1 base and J lost 10, with 11 bases in between. CDR1 is SGHTA, CDR2 FQGTGA, per germline. The CDR3 loop is CASSLSPGNSPLHF. The CDR3 DNA reads as TGTGCCAGCAGCTTAAGCCCAGGGAACTCACCCCTCCACTTT.

The chain carries TRBV28 and TRBJ2-2, with D possibly being TRBD2 (5 bases). This CDR3 comprises 14 residues. Trimming cost V 10 bases and J 3 bases, with 15 bases left between them. The germline V gene encodes CDR1 MDHEN and CDR2 SYDVKM. CDR3 sequence (DNA): TGTGCCACCCATCCTCTAGCTTACACCGGGGAGCTGTTTTTT. This gives the protein CATHPLAYTGELFF.

The chain employs TRBV7-9 and TRBJ1-4, with D uncertain. Germline values: CDR1 SEHNR, CDR2 FQNEAQ (reference sequence). The V and J ends lost 5 bases and 8 bases respectively, with 18 bases between them. The CDR3 runs to 15 residues. This CDR3 is CASSRGYLSDEKLFF. CDR3 bases: TGTGCCAGCAGCCGAGGGTATTTGAGCGACGAAAAACTGTTTTTT.

As DNA, the CDR3 is TGTGCCAGCGCGAGTGGGACAGAAGAGTGGACTGAAGCTTTCTTT. Translating it yields CASASGTEEWTEAFF. The rearrangement links TRBV4-2 to TRBJ1-1; 7 bases agree with TRBD1. Trimming cost V 8 bases and J 5 bases; bases outside gene matches: 14. This CDR3 has 15 residues. The germline CDR1 and CDR2 sequences are LGHNA and YNFKEQ.

The J gene is TRBJ1-1, the V gene TRBV4-1, with 7 bases aligning to TRBD1. CDR1 MGHRA and CDR2 YSYEKL come from the germline V gene. The V segment lost 4 bases and the J segment 2 bases; nucleotides outside the gene matches: 7. This CDR3 spans 15 amino acids. The CDR3 sequence: CASSLETGFNTEAFF. CDR3 nucleotides: TGCGCCAGCAGCCTCGAGACAGGGTTTAACACTGAAGCTTTCTTT.

This clone occurred once. The DNA for the CDR3 is TGTGCCAGCAGCCCGGCGGGGGTCTACTATGGCTACACCTTC. Its translation: CASSPAGVYYGYTF. The chain is built from TRBV5-6 and TRBJ1-2; possibly TRBD1 for D (5 bases). V was clipped by 4 bases and J by 3 bases, with 13 bases between them. Per the germline V gene, CDR1 is SGHDT and CDR2 is YYEEEE. This CDR3 is built from 14 residues.

This chain connects TRBV10-3 to TRBJ2-5, with 15 bases lining up with TRBD2. V was pared by 2 bases and J by 0 bases, with 7 bases of the junction left unmatched. Germline V CDR1 and CDR2: ENHRY, SYGVKD. The CDR3 totals 19 residues. CDR3 sequence (DNA): TGTGCCATCAGTGAGCCCGGACTAGCGGGAGGGAGGTACCAAGAGACCCAGTACTTC. This translates into CAISEPGLAGGRYQETQYF.

About this clone itself: The sample contains more than one DNA sequence encoding this CDR3. The chain combines TRBV4-2 with TRBJ1-1; unclear D gene. The V end lost 0 bases, the J end lost 2 bases, and 7 bases lay between the germline ends. Germline CDR1 LGHNA, CDR2 YNFKEQ. The CDR3 runs 14 residues. Here the CDR3 DNA reads TGTGCCAGCAGCCAAGATATAGCCAACACTGAAGCTTTCTTT. Translation: CASSQDIANTEAFF.

This chain links TRBV11-3 with TRBJ2-1, with 12 bases aligning to TRBD2. With V trimmed by 4 bases and J by 9 bases, 7 bases remained unmatched. The CDR3 has 15 amino acids. CDR1 is SGHNT and CDR2 is YENEEA in the germline V gene. CDR3 amino acids: CASSSSGGAVFEQFF. The CDR3 DNA sequence: TGTGCCAGCAGCTCTAGCGGGGGGGCCGTGTTTGAGCAGTTCTTC.

The genes are TRBV9 and TRBJ2-2; 11 bases fit TRBD2. The V gene end was trimmed by 1 base and the J gene end by 9 bases; junction bases not matched to a gene: 8. From germline, CDR1 is SGDLS and CDR2 YYNGEE. The CDR3 is 16 amino acids. The CDR3 loop is CASSVSTLAGGRELFF. CDR3 bases: TGTGCCAGCAGCGTATCAACGCTAGCGGGAGGAAGGGAGCTGTTTTTT.

The rearrangement uses TRBV18 and TRBJ2-7; a weak D match, TRBD1 (6 bases). The CDR3 covers 15 residues. The V and J ends lost 3 bases and 4 bases respectively, with 16 bases between them. Per the germline V gene, CDR1 is KGHSH and CDR2 is LQKENI. The DNA of the CDR3 is TGTGCCAGCTCACCTGGGAGCGGACAGACTTACGAGCAGTACTTC. This translates into CASSPGSGQTYEQYF.

This clone was seen only a few times. The chain uses TRBV6-2 or TRBV6-3 and TRBJ1-5; 7 bases are shared with TRBD1. The length of the CDR3 is 14 residues. V shed 6 bases and J 7 bases; nucleotides not matched to a gene: 9. CDR1 MNHEY and CDR2 SVGEGT come from the germline V gene. CDR3 coding DNA: TGTGCCAGCAGCCCAGACAGGGTAGGCCAGCCCCAGCATTTT. Amino acids: CASSPDRVGQPQHF.

The chain recombines TRBV4-2 with TRBJ2-5; 7 nucleotides match TRBD2. Germline lookup yields CDR1 LGHNA and CDR2 YNFKEQ. This CDR3 is built from 17 residues. The J segment lost 3 bases and the V segment lost 3 bases, leaving 13 bases of the junction unmatched. CDR3 protein: CASSQRALADMKETQYF. Written as DNA, the CDR3 is TGTGCCAGCAGCCAGAGAGCTCTAGCGGATATGAAAGAGACCCAGTACTTC.

The V gene is TRBV2, the J gene TRBJ2-1; 14 bases are shared with TRBD2. J lost 4 bases, V lost 6 bases, and 5 bases had no gene match. The V gene's germline CDR1 is SNHLY and CDR2 FYNNEI. This CDR3 has 16 residues. CDR3 in DNA: TGTGCCAGCAGCGGAGGACTAGCGGGGGGTTACAATGAGCAGTTCTTC. Translated: CASSGGLAGGYNEQFF. Based on the CDR3 plus reference TRBV2 and TRBJ2-1, the full variable domain is EPEVTQTPSHQVTQMGQEVILRCVPISNHLYFYWYRQILGQKVEFLVSFYNNEISEKSEIFDDQFSVERPDGSNFTLKIRSTKLEDSAMYFCASSGGLAGGYNEQFFGPGTRLTVL.

V and J are TRBV28 and TRBJ1-1; 7 positions agree with TRBD1. Trimming at V came to 1 base and at J to 6 bases, leaving 5 bases not matched to a gene. Germline lookup yields CDR1 MDHEN and CDR2 SYDVKM. The CDR3 totals 14 residues. The CDR3 bases are TGTGCCAGCAGTTTATCAGGGGGGTATGCTGAAGCTTTCTTT. It translates to CASSLSGGYAEAFF.

This chain uses TRBV18 with TRBJ2-2; 11 bases are a match to TRBD2. V shed 2 bases, J shed 6 bases, and the junction held 8 bases outside the gene matches. The CDR3 is 17 residues long. Looked up from germline, CDR1 is KGHSH and CDR2 is LQKENI. The CDR3 coding sequence is TGTGCCAGCTCACCAAGGCCCACTAGCGGGAGCCCCGGGGAGCTGTTTTTT. Translation: CASSPRPTSGSPGELFF.

The chain recombines TRBV6-5 with TRBJ2-2; D might be TRBD1 (5 bases). This CDR3 contains 16 residues. V was cut by 0 bases and J by 5 bases, with 13 bases left in between. The germline CDR1 and CDR2 sequences are MNHEY and SVGAGI. CDR3 protein: CASSYSLRVWTGELFF. CDR3 coding DNA: TGTGCCAGCAGTTACTCCCTCAGGGTATGGACCGGGGAGCTGTTTTTT.

The gene calls are TRBV5-4 and TRBJ2-1; the D is unclear. Trimming took off 0 bases at V and 8 bases at J, with 15 bases between the two ends. The CDR3 is made up of 15 amino acids. The germline CDR1 and CDR2 sequences are SGHNT and YYREEE (reference sequence). The CDR3 coding sequence is TGTGCCAGCAGCTTGGCCCAGATCCGGAGCGATGAGCAGTTCTTC. As protein: CASSLAQIRSDEQFF.

The chain carries TRBV6-5 and TRBJ2-7; TRBD1 is a possible D gene (6 bases). CDR1 and CDR2 from the germline V gene are MNHEY and SVGAGI. V was clipped by 8 bases and J by 0 bases, with 14 bases between them. The CDR3 has 14 residues. The CDR3 sequence is CASFGRQVSYEQYF. The CDR3, as DNA: TGTGCCAGCTTTGGAAGACAGGTCTCCTACGAGCAGTACTTC.

The table lists this clone with a count of one. This rearrangement joins TRBV15 to TRBJ1-1; 9 nucleotides agree with TRBD1. In germline, CDR1 is LNHNV, CDR2 YYDKDF (reference sequence). This CDR3 is built from 15 residues. The V and J ends lost 5 bases and 6 bases, in that order; junction bases with no gene match: 10. The CDR3 DNA is TGTGCCACCAGCCCGGACAGGGGAGGCTGGGCTGAAGCTTTCTTT. Its translation: CATSPDRGGWAEAFF.